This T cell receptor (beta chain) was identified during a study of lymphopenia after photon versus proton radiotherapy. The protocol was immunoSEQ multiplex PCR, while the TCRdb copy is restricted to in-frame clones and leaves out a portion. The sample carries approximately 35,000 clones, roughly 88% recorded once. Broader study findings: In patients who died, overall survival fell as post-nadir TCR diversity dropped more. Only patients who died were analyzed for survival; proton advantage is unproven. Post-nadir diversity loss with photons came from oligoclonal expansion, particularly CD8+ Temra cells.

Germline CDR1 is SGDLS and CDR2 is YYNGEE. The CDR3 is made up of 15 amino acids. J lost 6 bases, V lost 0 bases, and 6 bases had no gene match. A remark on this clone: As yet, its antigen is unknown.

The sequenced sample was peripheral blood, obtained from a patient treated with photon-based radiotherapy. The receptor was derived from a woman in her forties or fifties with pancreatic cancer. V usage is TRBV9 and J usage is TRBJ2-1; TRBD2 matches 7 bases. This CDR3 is CASSVGGRASNEQFF. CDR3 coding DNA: TGTGCCAGCAGCGTAGGCGGGAGAGCCAGCAATGAGCAGTTCTTC.